This passage covers 21 T cell receptor beta chains from one sample sequenced in a study of molecular identifiers for immune sequencing clone quantification. One entry per CDR3 protein results from TCRdb running MiXCR on the PCR reads. The sample holds hundreds of thousands of distinct CDR3 sequences, about 25% seen once. Sequencing used naive CD8+ T cells from blood, with Jurkat cell RNA spiked in. Documented subset: FACS-sorted CD8+CD4-CCR7+CD45RA+ naive T cells. Source of these receptors: a human donor in good health. Some libraries in this study had Jurkat cell RNA spiked in.

The chain has TRBV7-6 and TRBJ2-1, with D perhaps TRBD1 (6 bases). V lost 1 base to trimming and J lost 1 base, with 17 bases between them. CDR1 and CDR2 from the germline V gene are SGHVS and FNYEAQ. This CDR3 region has 18 residues. The CDR3, as DNA: TGTGCCAGCAGCTTAGGTGTTCGGCAGGGGAAATCCTACAATGAGCAGTTCTTC. Translation gives CASSLGVRQGKSYNEQFF. The variable domain in full, with the rest retrieved from reference TRBV7-6 and TRBJ2-1, is GAGVSQSPRYKVTKRGQDVALRCDPISGHVSLYWYRQALGQGPEFLTYFNYEAQQDKSGLPNDRFSAERPEGSISTLTIQRTEQRDSAMYRCASSLGVRQGKSYNEQFFGPGTRLTVL.

The table lists this clonotype with many counts. CDR3 coding DNA: TGTGCCAGCAGCGTAGCTTGGACAGGTGAACAAGAGACCCAGTACTTC. This gives the protein CASSVAWTGEQETQYF. V usage is TRBV9 and J usage is TRBJ2-5; 7 bases line up with TRBD1. Losses at the gene ends were 0 bases for V and 2 bases for J; bases not matched to a gene: 7. This CDR3 contains 16 residues. Germline V gives CDR1 SGDLS, CDR2 YYNGEE.

At least ten counts were recorded for this clonotype. The V gene is TRBV4-3, the J gene TRBJ2-7; TRBD2 agrees at 9 bases. Germline-derived CDR1 and CDR2 are LGHNA and YSLEER. The CDR3 has 17 residues. V was pared by 0 bases and J by 2 bases, with 8 bases of the junction left unmatched. The CDR3 DNA reads TGCGCCAGCAGCCAAGATCATGCCACTAGCGGGCCCTACGAGCAGTACTTC. Translation gives CASSQDHATSGPYEQYF.

In its sample, this clonotype was seen many times. This chain joins TRBV12-3 or TRBV12-4 and TRBJ1-1, with D perhaps TRBD1 (5 bases). V shed 7 bases and J shed 1 base, with 13 bases lying between them. The CDR3 is made up of 14 amino acids. CDR3 DNA: TGTGCCAGCATTGGAGAGGGGAAGAACACTGAAGCTTTCTTT. This encodes CASIGEGKNTEAFF.

Only a few counts were recorded for this clonotype. A much larger clone differs by one base, so this may be a read error. This chain links TRBV14 with TRBJ2-3; D uncertain. Germline lookup yields CDR1 SGHDN and CDR2 FVKESK. This CDR3 spans 14 amino acids. The DNA of the CDR3 is TGTGCCAGCTGCCAATTCCAGACTGCAGATACGCAGTATTTT. Amino acids: CASCQFQTADTQYF.

This clonotype appeared many times. CDR3 sequence reads: CASSLRQGIEGRTEAFF. The CDR3 DNA reads TGTGCCAGCAGTTTAAGGCAGGGAATAGAAGGGCGGACTGAAGCTTTCTTT. V usage is TRBV12-3 or TRBV12-4 and J usage is TRBJ1-1; a weak D match, TRBD1 (5 bases). The length of the CDR3 is 17 residues. V dropped 2 bases and J dropped 5 bases, with 21 bases sitting between them.

With regard to this clonotype: A much larger clone is a single base away; this may be a read error. The J gene is TRBJ2-3, the V gene TRBV4-3; D gene unclear. The CDR3 totals 14 residues. V dropped 0 bases and J dropped 2 bases, with 6 bases sitting between them. In germline, CDR1 is LGHNA, CDR2 YSLEER. The CDR3 is CASSQDKPTDTQYF. DNA for the CDR3: TGCGCCAGCAGCCAAGATAAGCCCACAGATACGCAGTATTTT.

This clonotype was observed a few times. This chain joins TRBV28 and TRBJ1-4; TRBD1 matches 8 bases. The germline gives CDR1 MDHEN, CDR2 SYDVKM. The CDR3 extends over 16 amino acids. Germline trimming cut 3 bases from V and 7 bases from J; bases unmatched to any gene: 10. As DNA, the CDR3 is TGTGCCAGCAGTTTTAGCCAGGGGGCGACTCCTGAAAAACTGTTTTTT. It specifies CASSFSQGATPEKLFF.

This clonotype was observed a handful of times. The V and J genes are TRBV3-1 and TRBJ1-4; the D gene is possibly TRBD1 (6 bases). The CDR3 is made up of 16 amino acids. V was cut by 0 bases and J by 3 bases, with 11 bases left in between. Germline assignment: CDR1 LGHDT and CDR2 YNNKEL (reference sequence). The CDR3, as DNA: TGTGCCAGCAGCCAAGATATAGGGGGACCTAATGAAAAACTGTTTTTT. This translates into CASSQDIGGPNEKLFF.

This clonotype has a count of ten or more. The chain uses TRBV11-2 and TRBJ2-3; no firm D call. Looked up from germline, CDR1 is SGHAT and CDR2 is FQNNGV. Trimming took off 4 bases at V and 2 bases at J, with 10 bases between the two ends. The CDR3 loop spans 14 amino acids. This chain's CDR3 is CASSSWADTDTQYF. Here the CDR3 DNA reads TGTGCCAGCAGCTCGTGGGCTGACACAGATACGCAGTATTTT.

A note on this clonotype: This sequence may be a read error, since a much larger clone differs from it by one base. The V gene is TRBV9, the J gene TRBJ2-3, with no clear D. Germline loops: CDR1 SGDLS, CDR2 YYNGEE. The germline V and J ends were trimmed by 0 bases and 4 bases, with 15 bases remaining between them. CDR3 length: 16 amino acids. The CDR3 DNA reads as TGTGCCAGCAGCGTAGCTACAACTTTTAGCCCAGATACGCAGTATTTT. It is translated as CASSVATTFSPDTQYF.

In this sample, this clonotype turned up a few times. This chain joins TRBV11-2 and TRBJ2-1; tentative D call: TRBD1 (5 bases). With 5 bases removed from V and 2 bases from J, the gap between germline ends came to 19 bases. Germline V gene lookup returns CDR1 SGHAT and CDR2 FQNNGV. This CDR3 spans 17 amino acids. The CDR3 DNA is TGTGCCAGCAGCAGAGGAATTTGGGCAGGGACCTACAATGAGCAGTTCTTC. Residues: CASSRGIWAGTYNEQFF. The full variable domain, completed using reference TRBV11-2 and TRBJ2-1, is EAGVAQSPRYKIIEKRQSVAFWCNPISGHATLYWYQQILGQGPKLLIQFQNNGVVDDSQLPKDRFSAERLKGVDSTLKIQPAKLEDSAVYLCASSRGIWAGTYNEQFFGPGTRLTVL.

This clonotype was counted ten times or more. The chain links TRBV28 to TRBJ1-5; 7 bases agree with TRBD1. V lost 8 bases to trimming and J lost 5 bases; unmatched junction nucleotides: 18. Per the germline V gene, CDR1 is MDHEN and CDR2 is SYDVKM. The CDR3 contains 17 residues. The CDR3 sequence: CASRLFGEGALYQPQHF. DNA of the CDR3: TGTGCCAGCCGGCTATTTGGGGAGGGGGCCCTTTATCAGCCCCAGCATTTT.

This clonotype was observed at least ten times. CDR3 residues: CSVVFRDRGYEQYF. The CDR3, as DNA: TGCAGCGTGGTTTTTCGGGACAGGGGGTACGAGCAGTACTTC. The chain combines TRBV29-1 with TRBJ2-7; TRBD1 agrees at 11 bases. The CDR3 extends over 14 amino acids. CDR1 is SQVTM and CDR2 is ANQGSEA in the germline V gene. The ends lost 6 bases at V and 4 bases at J; junction bases unmatched: 8.

The rearrangement joins TRBV28 to TRBJ1-4; no definite D call. CDR1 is MDHEN and CDR2 is SYDVKM in the germline V gene. The CDR3 extends over 15 amino acids. V was cut by 5 bases and J by 0 bases, with 10 bases left in between. CDR3 region: CASSLLFATNEKLFF. In DNA, the CDR3 is TGTGCCAGCAGTCTTTTGTTCGCAACTAATGAAAAACTGTTTTTT. The full variable domain, rest sourced from reference TRBV28 and TRBJ1-4, is DVKVTQSSRYLVKRTGEKVFLECVQDMDHENMFWYRQDPGLGLRLIYFSYDVKMKEKGDIPEGYSVSREKKERFSLILESASTNQTSMYLCASSLLFATNEKLFFGSGTQLSVL.

The rearrangement uses TRBV20-1 and TRBJ2-2; no definite D call. Trimming left V 3 bases short and J 4 bases short, with 18 bases between. Germline CDR1 DFQATT, CDR2 SNEGSKA (reference sequence). The CDR3 runs to 16 residues. CDR3 region: CSASSNFWDSTGELFF. As DNA, the CDR3 is TGCAGTGCTAGTAGTAATTTTTGGGATTCCACCGGGGAGCTGTTTTTT.

The chain recombines TRBV7-9 with TRBJ2-7; 12 nucleotides match TRBD2. Trimming cost V 4 bases and J 2 bases; bases outside gene matches: 9. The CDR3 runs 17 residues. Germline V gene data show CDR1 as SEHNR and CDR2 as FQNEAQ (reference sequence). CDR3 DNA sequence: TGTGCCAGCAGCTACCCCCTAGCGGGAGGGCCTCCCTACGAGCAGTACTTC. Translation: CASSYPLAGGPPYEQYF. Using reference TRBV7-9 and TRBJ2-7 for the parts outside the CDR3, the full variable domain is DTGVSQNPRHKITKRGQNVTFRCDPISEHNRLYWYRQTLGQGPEFLTYFQNEAQLEKSRLLSDRFSAERPKGSFSTLEIQRTEQGDSAMYLCASSYPLAGGPPYEQYFGPGTRLTVT.

This clonotype was seen once. The conserved phenylalanine or tryptophan is not found at the CDR3 terminus, so this likely reflects a read error. The chain links TRBV27 to TRBJ2-5, with 7 bases matching TRBD2. Germline V CDR1 and CDR2: MNHEY, SMNVEV (reference sequence). The trim removed 5 bases at V and 2 bases at J, leaving 11 bases unmatched. The CDR3 contains 16 residues. The CDR3 sequence: CASSPTGEGWQETQYS. For the CDR3, the DNA is TGTGCCAGCAGTCCTACGGGGGAGGGTTGGCAAGAGACCCAGTACTCC.

As for this clonotype: This likely comes from a read error, as the CDR3 has no conserved phenylalanine or tryptophan at its end. The chain joins TRBV7-6 to TRBJ2-6; weak D call: TRBD1 (5 bases). Per the germline V gene, CDR1 is SGHVS and CDR2 is FNYEAQ. V lost 9 bases and J lost 0, with 21 bases in between. The CDR3 spans 18 residues. For the CDR3, the DNA is TGTGCCAGTACACAGTCGACAGCTACGCTCTCTGGGGCCAACGTCCTGACTCTC. This sequence encodes CASTQSTATLSGANVLTL.

The chain recombines TRBV2 with TRBJ1-5; D is perhaps TRBD1 (6 bases). Trimming cost V 2 bases and J 6 bases, with 11 bases left between them. Per the germline V gene, CDR1 is SNHLY and CDR2 is FYNNEI. The CDR3 consists of 14 residues. CDR3: CASSELTGLQPQHF. CDR3 nucleotides: TGTGCCAGCAGTGAACTTACAGGGCTTCAGCCCCAGCATTTT.

This clonotype appeared once. The junction shows a germline mismatch at one end, possibly a read error. This chain connects TRBV2 to TRBJ2-3; no reliable D call. The germline gives CDR1 SNHLY, CDR2 FYNNEI. This CDR3 contains 15 residues. CDR3 DNA sequence: TGTGCCGGCAGCCCCATCTCACCCCTTCCAGATACGCAATATTTT. It codes for CAGSPISPLPDTQYF.